Below, 28 T cell receptor beta chains from the same sample are listed, as sequenced in a study of CD8 T cells in Susac syndrome. After extraction with the RNeasy kit, roughly 0.5 to 1 ug of the RNA was reverse transcribed using random hexamers. TCRdb re-analysed the immunoSEQ multiplex PCR reads in MiXCR, keeping a single row per CDR3 protein. The sample has about 210,000 distinct CDR3 sequences; 93% are singletons. Sequenced material: CD4+ T cells from PBMCs. All receptors come from a human donor in good health.

V is TRBV6-1 and J is TRBJ2-7; D might be TRBD1 (6 bases). The V end was cut by 6 bases, the J end by 4 bases, with 16 bases between. The CDR3 extends over 14 amino acids. CDR1 and CDR2 (germline): MNHNS, SASEGT. The CDR3 DNA reads as TGTGCCAGCAGCGATCAGGGGAATTCGTACGAGCAGTACTTC. Protein: CASSDQGNSYEQYF.

This sequence joins TRBV7-9 and TRBJ2-7; TRBD1 or TRBD2 may be the D gene (6 bases each). CDR1 SEHNR and CDR2 FQNEAQ come from the germline V gene (reference sequence). The CDR3 sequence is 17 residues long. V lost 4 bases and J lost 5, with 24 bases in between. CDR3 bases: TGTGCCAGCAGCTCCGGTTTAGGGGGGCGGATAACCAACGAGCAGTACTTC. Residues: CASSSGLGGRITNEQYF.

This clonotype came up once. J is TRBJ2-7 and V is TRBV7-9, with a possible D match to TRBD1 (5 bases). The CDR3 covers 12 residues. Per the germline V gene, CDR1 is SEHNR and CDR2 is FQNEAQ (reference sequence). V was shortened by 2 bases and J by 7 bases, with 9 bases between the two germline ends. CDR3 residues: CASSLIGQEQYF. CDR3 sequence (DNA): TGTGCCAGCAGCTTAATTGGACAAGAGCAGTACTTC.

The chain employs TRBV10-3 and TRBJ2-1; 9 nucleotides match TRBD2. The germline V gene has CDR1 ENHRY and CDR2 SYGVKD. The CDR3 spans 14 residues. J was trimmed by 9 bases and V by 3 bases; bases with no gene match: 6. The CDR3 here is CAISEGGGAREQFF. In nucleotides, the CDR3 is TGTGCCATCAGTGAAGGCGGGGGGGCACGTGAGCAGTTCTTC.

The gene calls are TRBV6-2 or TRBV6-3 and TRBJ1-1, with a tentative D call TRBD1 (6 bases). V dropped 11 bases and J dropped 10 bases, with 17 bases sitting between them. Looked up from germline, CDR1 is MNHEY and CDR2 is SVGEGT. The CDR3 runs 11 residues. CDR3 nucleotide sequence: TGTGCCGTCGGGACATCTCCCTCAGCTTTCTTT. It yields the protein CAVGTSPSAFF.

This chain uses TRBV10-3 with TRBJ1-5, with 7 bases aligning to TRBD1. The trim removed 0 bases at V and 5 bases at J, leaving 4 bases unmatched. Germline values: CDR1 ENHRY, CDR2 SYGVKD. This CDR3 comprises 15 residues. DNA for the CDR3: TGTGCCATCAGTGAGTCCGACAGGGACGATCAGCCCCAGCATTTT. It translates to CAISESDRDDQPQHF.

The V and J genes are TRBV28 and TRBJ2-3; the match to TRBD2 covers 9 bases. The CDR3 spans 15 residues. The ends lost 3 bases at V and 5 bases at J; junction bases unmatched: 6. Germline CDR1 MDHEN, CDR2 SYDVKM. CDR3 in amino acids: CASSFRGGGIDTQYF. CDR3 bases: TGTGCCAGCAGTTTTCGCGGGGGGGGAATAGATACGCAGTATTTT.

V is TRBV20-1 and J is TRBJ1-4; D is unresolved. Trimming shortened V by 0 bases and J by 10 bases, and 12 bases separated the two germline ends. Germline values: CDR1 DFQATT, CDR2 SNEGSKA (reference sequence). The CDR3 extends over 13 amino acids. The CDR3 sequence is CSARDWAPGKLFF. CDR3 in DNA: TGCAGTGCTAGAGATTGGGCACCAGGAAAACTGTTTTTT.

The rearrangement joins TRBV7-9 to TRBJ1-4, with 9 positions matching TRBD1. The CDR3 extends over 14 amino acids. Unmatched junction bases numbered 6, after V lost 6 bases and J lost 7 bases. Germline values: CDR1 SEHNR, CDR2 FQNEAQ (reference sequence). The CDR3 spells CASRTGTGFEKLFF. CDR3 bases: TGTGCCAGCAGAACCGGGACAGGGTTTGAAAAACTGTTTTTT.

The rearrangement joins TRBV7-8 to TRBJ2-1, with D perhaps matching TRBD2 (5 bases). This CDR3 has 14 amino acids. Germline lookup yields CDR1 SGHVS and CDR2 FQNEAQ. V gave up 2 bases and J gave up 8 bases, with 13 bases separating them. The CDR3 sequence is CASSLRLARDEQFF. The CDR3 nucleotides are TGTGCCAGCAGCTTAAGGCTAGCTCGTGATGAGCAGTTCTTC.

The rearrangement links TRBV28 to TRBJ1-2, with D unresolved. V was shortened by 2 bases and J by 0 bases, with 10 bases between the two germline ends. In germline, CDR1 is MDHEN, CDR2 SYDVKM. The CDR3 has 15 amino acids. The CDR3: CASSLHQEANYGYTF. The DNA of the CDR3 is TGTGCCAGCAGTTTACACCAGGAGGCTAACTATGGCTACACCTTC.

The chain recombines TRBV3-1 with TRBJ2-6; D is unresolved. V lost 1 base to trimming and J lost 2 bases, with 6 bases between them. This CDR3 is 15 amino acids long. CDR1 and CDR2 from the germline V gene are LGHDT and YNNKEL (reference sequence). The CDR3 DNA reads as TGTGCCAGCAGCCAAGTAGGGACTGGGGCCAACGTCCTGACTTTC. It specifies CASSQVGTGANVLTF.

The J gene is TRBJ2-3, the V gene TRBV7-2, with D uncertain. V lost 5 bases, J lost 0 bases, and 15 bases lay in between. Per germline, CDR1 SGHTA and CDR2 FQGNSA. This CDR3 has 16 residues. The CDR3 protein is CASSAHRFVSTDTQYF. The CDR3, as DNA: TGTGCCAGCAGCGCCCACCGGTTTGTCAGCACAGATACGCAGTATTTT.

The CDR3 DNA reads as TGCGCCAGCAGCTTGGTTCCAGGGTTAGGGGAGCTGTTTTTT. Translation gives CASSLVPGLGELFF. The chain couples TRBV5-1 to TRBJ2-2, with a possible D match to TRBD1 (5 bases). CDR1 and CDR2 (germline): SGHRS, YFSETQ. This CDR3 contains 14 residues. The germline V and J ends were trimmed by 0 bases and 8 bases, with 11 bases remaining between them.

The V gene is TRBV19, the J gene TRBJ2-3; tentatively, D is TRBD1 (6 bases). The length of the CDR3 is 13 residues. V lost 4 bases, J lost 2 bases, and 7 bases lay in between. CDR1 and CDR2 from the germline V gene are LNHDA and SQIVND (reference sequence). The CDR3 nucleotides are TGTGCCAGTAGTAGGACAGTCACAGATACGCAGTATTTT. Its translation: CASSRTVTDTQYF.

The chain couples TRBV7-2 to TRBJ1-1; no reliable D call. In germline, CDR1 is SGHTA, CDR2 FQGNSA. The CDR3 sequence is 14 residues long. Trimming left V 5 bases short and J 5 bases short, with 15 bases between. CDR3 nucleotide sequence: TGTGCCAGCAGCCGACGTGGTTCAGGAACTGAAGCTTTCTTT. As protein: CASSRRGSGTEAFF.

This chain joins TRBV9 and TRBJ2-3; 14 positions match TRBD2. The trim removed 3 bases at V and 3 bases at J, leaving 12 bases unmatched. The CDR3 extends over 19 amino acids. Germline values: CDR1 SGDLS, CDR2 YYNGEE. CDR3 nucleotides: TGTGCCAGCAGCGGGCTGTGGACTAGCGGGGGGTTGACAACAGATACGCAGTATTTT. Translated: CASSGLWTSGGLTTDTQYF.

The V gene is TRBV30, the J gene TRBJ1-6; D perhaps matches TRBD1 (6 bases). V lost 2 bases and J 10 bases, leaving 15 bases between the germline ends. Germline V CDR1 and CDR2: GTSNPN, SVGIG (reference sequence). The CDR3 runs to 14 residues. The CDR3 region has the DNA TGTGCCTGGAGTTCGAACAGGGAACGATCACCCCTCCACTTT. This codes for CAWSSNRERSPLHF.

The J gene is TRBJ1-5, the V gene TRBV6-5; perhaps TRBD1 as D (5 bases). Germline V gives CDR1 MNHEY, CDR2 SVGAGI. This CDR3 spans 14 amino acids. V dropped 5 bases and J dropped 2 bases, with 10 bases sitting between them. The CDR3 loop is CASSRRDGNQPQHF. DNA of the CDR3: TGTGCCAGCAGTCGCAGGGATGGCAATCAGCCCCAGCATTTT.

The V gene is TRBV29-1, the J gene TRBJ1-2; 7 nucleotides line up with TRBD1. CDR3 length: 13 amino acids. Trimming removed 6 bases from V and 5 bases from J; junction bases left unmatched: 9. In germline, CDR1 is SQVTM, CDR2 ANQGSEA. This CDR3 is CSVGGTVFYGYTF. The CDR3 region has the DNA TGCAGCGTAGGAGGGACAGTGTTTTATGGCTACACCTTC.

This chain connects TRBV11-2 to TRBJ2-7; D gene ambiguous. Deletions cut 0 bases from V and 4 bases from J, with 10 bases between. This CDR3 is built from 14 residues. Germline V lookup: CDR1 SGHAT, CDR2 FQNNGV. The DNA for the CDR3 is TGTGCCAGCAGCTTAGATCACTACGGGTACGAGCAGTACGTC. As protein: CASSLDHYGYEQYV.

The chain recombines TRBV7-2 with TRBJ2-7; D perhaps matches TRBD1 (5 bases). CDR3 size: 14 residues. Trimming took off 1 base at V and 2 bases at J, with 9 bases between the two ends. CDR1 SGHTA and CDR2 FQGNSA come from the germline V gene. This chain's CDR3 is CASSLEVGPYEQYV. CDR3 DNA: TGTGCCAGCAGCTTAGAGGTGGGGCCCTACGAGCAGTACGTC.

CDR3 sequence reads: CASSLGYTDTQYF. The CDR3 DNA follows: TGCGCCAGCAGCTTGGGATACACAGATACGCAGTATTTT. The rearrangement joins TRBV5-1 to TRBJ2-3; D is undetermined. V was clipped by 0 bases and J by 2 bases, with 4 bases between them. This CDR3 is built from 13 residues. Looked up from germline, CDR1 is SGHRS and CDR2 is YFSETQ.

The V call is TRBV2, the J call TRBJ2-3; perhaps D is TRBD1 or TRBD2 (5 bases each). This CDR3 comprises 13 residues. The V gene's germline CDR1 is SNHLY and CDR2 FYNNEI. Trimming pared 7 bases from V and 0 bases from J, leaving 8 bases between. The CDR3 DNA follows: TGTGCCAGCAAGGGGACGAGCACAGATACGCAGTATTTT. Amino acids: CASKGTSTDTQYF.

V gene TRBV12-3 or TRBV12-4 combines with J gene TRBJ2-1; 10 nucleotides align to TRBD1. There are 15 residues in the CDR3. The junction had 8 bases not matched to a gene; V was cut back by 5 bases and J by 7 bases. CDR3: CASSPMGQGSNEQFF. The CDR3 DNA sequence: TGTGCCAGCAGTCCCATGGGACAGGGGAGTAATGAGCAGTTCTTC.

The chain combines TRBV5-1 with TRBJ1-1; tentatively, D is TRBD1 (6 bases). V lost 5 bases, J lost 5 bases, and 10 bases lay in between. CDR1 is SGHRS, CDR2 YFSETQ, per germline. CDR3 length equals 12 residues. The CDR3 DNA follows: TGCGCCAGCAGGCGAGGACAGACTGAAGCTTTCTTT. Residues: CASRRGQTEAFF.

V is TRBV27 and J is TRBJ1-4; 8 bases are a match to TRBD1. CDR1 MNHEY and CDR2 SMNVEV come from the germline V gene (reference sequence). CDR3 size: 19 residues. V dropped 4 bases and J dropped 3; count of bases not matched to a gene: 16. As DNA, the CDR3 is TGTGCCAGCAGTTCCATGGCCGGGACAGGCCTTCAGTCTAATGAAAAACTGTTTTTT. It specifies CASSSMAGTGLQSNEKLFF.

The chain carries TRBV12-3 or TRBV12-4 and TRBJ1-1; 7 bases are a match to TRBD1. The V gene end was trimmed by 3 bases and the J gene end by 3 bases; junction bases not matched to a gene: 1. CDR3 length: 13 residues. CDR3 bases: TGTGCCAGCAGTTTTACAGGGGACACTGAAGCTTTCTTT. Translating gives CASSFTGDTEAFF.